This T cell receptor (beta chain) was obtained from a study of T cells in Graves' hyperthyroidism and ophthalmopathy. General study results and limits: Within blood appeared most thyroid clonotypes that had expanded above 0.001.

The hyperthyroidism was newly diagnosed and had lasted under 2 months; the patients were aged 18 to 65. The CDR3 regions of TCR beta were amplified from RNA transcripts. HTBI primers were employed in a first-round RT-PCR of the TCR CDR3. TCRdb re-derived calls from the multiplex PCR reads in MiXCR, one entry per CDR3 protein. The table shows approximately 640,000 distinct CDR3 sequences, with 15% to 20% occurring only once. The CDR3 runs to 14 residues. CDR1 MDHEN and CDR2 SYDVKM come from the germline V gene. As regards this clonotype: Its specificity is unknown. One end of the junction does not line up with germline, which may come from a read error.

Source material: blood. The receptor was derived from a middle-aged man with Graves' hyperthyroidism. This sequence joins TRBV28 and TRBJ2-7; D perhaps matches TRBD1 (5 bases). The CDR3 region has the DNA TGTGCCAGCGGCCAGGGAACCCCTTCCTACGAGCGGTACTTC. As protein: CASGQGTPSYERYF.